This entry lists 20 T cell receptor beta chains sequenced from one sample in a study of memory CD4+ T cells and cytomegalovirus serostatus. The repertoire was sequenced with immunoSEQ multiplex PCR; TCRdb's copy has only in-frame clones and lacks some. The table has approximately 26,000 clones, more than 70% seen once. The sort gate was single viable CD3+CD4+CD8-CD45RO+ cells for memory CD4+ T cells. Specimen: memory CD4+ T cells from blood. The source is an adult in good health and CMV-seronegative.

The rearrangement joins TRBV5-1 to TRBJ2-7, with a possible D match to TRBD2 (6 bases). This CDR3 contains 16 residues. Trimming left V 2 bases short and J 4 bases short, with 19 bases between. CDR1 and CDR2 from the germline V gene are SGHRS and YFSETQ. CDR3 DNA: TGCGCCAGCAGCTTACGTACGGGGATGCGGGGTTACGAGCAGTACTTC. This gives the protein CASSLRTGMRGYEQYF.

The chain uses TRBV7-9 and TRBJ1-1; D is uncertain. CDR1 SEHNR and CDR2 FQNEAQ come from the germline V gene (reference sequence). V was shortened by 1 base and J by 2 bases, with 5 bases between the two germline ends. This CDR3 has 13 amino acids. In DNA, the CDR3 is TGTGCCAGCAGCTTAGAGGCAAACACTGAAGCTTTCTTT. Translated: CASSLEANTEAFF.

The gene calls are TRBV7-2 and TRBJ1-1, with TRBD1 matching 10 bases. Germline CDR1 and CDR2: SGHTA and FQGNSA. The CDR3 runs 19 residues. Losses at the gene ends were 1 base for V and 3 bases for J; bases not matched to a gene: 14. CDR3 in DNA: TGTGCCAGCAGCTTAGTGGCAATGGACAGGGGGTATAAGGACACTGAAGCTTTCTTT. It codes for CASSLVAMDRGYKDTEAFF.

V gene TRBV11-2 combines with J gene TRBJ2-7; the D gene is possibly TRBD2 (6 bases). CDR1 is SGHAT, CDR2 FQNNGV, per germline. V lost 5 bases to trimming and J lost 2 bases, with 13 bases between them. The CDR3 totals 14 residues. The CDR3 DNA reads as TGTGCCAGCAGCAGTCGCGGGGCCACCTACGAGCAGTACTTC. Translated, it gives CASSSRGATYEQYF.

This clone showed up just once. The chain recombines TRBV7-2 with TRBJ2-1; D is perhaps TRBD2 (7 bases). The CDR3 covers 15 residues. CDR1 is SGHTA, CDR2 FQGNSA, per germline. Trimming removed 1 base from V and 5 bases from J, with 12 bases in between. This CDR3 reads CASSLVGGAHNEQFF. In DNA, the CDR3 is TGTGCCAGCAGCTTAGTAGGGGGGGCCCACAATGAGCAGTTCTTC.

The chain joins TRBV6-1 to TRBJ1-4; D perhaps matches TRBD1 (6 bases). V lost 3 bases to trimming and J lost 4 bases, with 15 bases between them. CDR1 is MNHNS and CDR2 is SASEGT in the germline V gene. CDR3 length: 16 residues. The CDR3 region is CASSEGPTGGNEKLFF. The CDR3 DNA is TGTGCCAGCAGTGAGGGCCCGACAGGAGGTAATGAAAAACTGTTTTTT.

The chain employs TRBV7-2 and TRBJ2-7; D uncertain. Trimming pared 2 bases from V and 0 bases from J, leaving 2 bases between. The germline V gene has CDR1 SGHTA and CDR2 FQGNSA. The CDR3 contains 12 residues. CDR3 sequence (DNA): TGTGCCAGCAGCTTAAGCTCCTACGAGCAGTACTTC. Translated: CASSLSSYEQYF.

The rearrangement joins TRBV6-1 to TRBJ2-3; D uncertain. This CDR3 spans 14 amino acids. Germline V gene data show CDR1 as MNHNS and CDR2 as SASEGT. V lost 7 bases, J lost 3 bases, and 14 bases lay in between. CDR3 in DNA: TGTGCCAGCACTTCCGGGCCAGATACAGATACGCAGTATTTT. It translates to CASTSGPDTDTQYF.

In this sample, this clone turned up a few times. This chain uses TRBV6-1 with TRBJ1-2; TRBD1 is a possible D gene (6 bases). The V end was cut by 4 bases, the J end by 5 bases, with 11 bases between. Germline CDR1 reads MNHNS; CDR2 reads SASEGT. The CDR3 runs to 13 residues. As DNA, the CDR3 is TGTGCCAGCAGTGTCACAGGGAGGTATGGCTACACCTTC. Its translation: CASSVTGRYGYTF.

The rearrangement joins TRBV7-2 to TRBJ1-6; the match to TRBD1 covers 8 bases. V shed 5 bases, J shed 7 bases, and the junction held 7 bases outside the gene matches. The CDR3 is 15 amino acids. Germline CDR1 SGHTA, CDR2 FQGNSA. The CDR3 DNA sequence: TGTGCCAGCAGCCTTAGCCGGACAGGGAATTCACCCCTCCACTTT. This sequence encodes CASSLSRTGNSPLHF.

The CDR3 DNA is TGTGCCAGCAGTCTAGCGGGGGGCAATGAGCAGTTCTTC. As protein: CASSLAGGNEQFF. This rearrangement joins TRBV7-9 to TRBJ2-1; 11 positions agree with TRBD2. The V segment lost 6 bases and the J segment 6 bases; nucleotides outside the gene matches: 1. This CDR3 is 13 amino acids long. Germline V gene sequence: CDR1 SEHNR, CDR2 FQNEAQ (reference sequence). The entire variable domain, with the rest obtained from reference TRBV7-9 and TRBJ2-1, is as follows: DTGVSQNPRHKITKRGQNVTFRCDPISEHNRLYWYRQTLGQGPEFLTYFQNEAQLEKSRLLSDRFSAERPKGSFSTLEIQRTEQGDSAMYLCASSLAGGNEQFFGPGTRLTVL.

V and J are TRBV7-3 and TRBJ2-7; TRBD2 matches 10 bases. CDR1 is SGHTA, CDR2 FQGTGA, per germline. This CDR3 region has 15 residues. The junction had 5 bases not matched to a gene; V was cut back by 2 bases and J by 4 bases. The CDR3 loop is CASSLYSGGAYEQYF. The CDR3, as DNA: TGTGCCAGCAGCTTATACAGCGGGGGGGCGTACGAGCAGTACTTC.

The genes are TRBV6-1 and TRBJ1-4; 9 bases map to TRBD1. V lost 2 bases to trimming and J lost 7 bases; unmatched junction nucleotides: 5. The CDR3 sequence is 15 residues long. Germline CDR1 reads MNHNS; CDR2 reads SASEGT. The CDR3 is CASSEMGQGGEKLFF. The CDR3 DNA reads TGTGCCAGCAGTGAAATGGGACAGGGAGGTGAAAAACTGTTTTTT.

The rearrangement joins TRBV18 to TRBJ2-1; D unclear. The CDR3 has 12 amino acids. Germline-derived CDR1 and CDR2 are KGHSH and LQKENI. V shed 1 base and J shed 7 bases, with 5 bases lying between them. CDR3 residues: CASSPQRNEQFF. DNA for the CDR3: TGTGCCAGCTCACCACAGAGGAATGAGCAGTTCTTC.

V usage is TRBV5-1 and J usage is TRBJ2-5; TRBD1 or TRBD2 may be the D gene (6 bases each). Germline V CDR1 and CDR2: SGHRS, YFSETQ. This CDR3 is built from 15 residues. The V and J ends lost 5 bases and 5 bases respectively, with 19 bases between them. The CDR3 DNA follows: TGCGCCAGCAGGGGGGGCCCCGTAGCGCGGGAGACCCAGTACTTC. It specifies CASRGGPVARETQYF.

This clone appeared a few times. This chain uses TRBV21-1 with TRBJ1-2; the DNA was not used to check the table's D call, TRBD1. TRBV21-1 is noted as a pseudogene. The CDR3 runs to 13 residues. CDR3 sequence reads: CASRMDRGQGYTF. The CDR3 nucleotides are TGTGCCAGCAGAATGGACAGGGGTCAGGGCTACACCTTC.

This chain links TRBV5-1 with TRBJ1-4; possibly TRBD1 for D (5 bases). Germline CDR1 reads SGHRS; CDR2 reads YFSETQ. V was pared by 4 bases and J by 8 bases, with 12 bases between. This CDR3 spans 13 amino acids. The CDR3 DNA follows: TGCGCCAGCAGCCGGGACGGGGAGGAAAAACTGTTTTTT. Amino acids: CASSRDGEEKLFF. The entire variable domain, with the rest obtained from reference TRBV5-1 and TRBJ1-4, is as follows: KAGVTQTPRYLIKTRGQQVTLSCSPISGHRSVSWYQQTPGQGLQFLFEYFSETQRNKGNFPGRFSGRQFSNSRSEMNVSTLELGDSALYLCASSRDGEEKLFFGSGTQLSVL.

The DNA of the CDR3 is TGTGCCAGCAGTCCCCCCGGGGAGCTGTTTTTT. Protein product: CASSPPGELFF. The chain recombines TRBV5-8 with TRBJ2-2; unclear D gene. V lost 5 bases and J lost 6, with 5 bases in between. The CDR3 has 11 residues. Per the germline V gene, CDR1 is SGHTS and CDR2 is YDEGEE.

V gene TRBV12-5 combines with J gene TRBJ2-5, with 10 bases identical to TRBD1. The CDR3 runs 14 residues. With V trimmed by 7 bases and J by 4 bases, 6 bases remained unmatched. Germline CDR1 is LGHNT and CDR2 is FRNRAP. The CDR3 DNA follows: TGTGCTAGTGCCCCCGGGACAGGGGTAGAGACCCAGTACTTC. Encoded protein: CASAPGTGVETQYF.

This clone showed up just a few times. The genes are TRBV30 and TRBJ1-3; 8 bases are shared with TRBD1. J lost 0 bases, V lost 1 base, and 5 bases had no gene match. CDR3 length equals 16 residues. Germline loops: CDR1 GTSNPN, CDR2 SVGIG (reference sequence). CDR3 protein: CAWSAETGVSGNTIYF. The CDR3 DNA follows: TGTGCCTGGAGTGCCGAGACAGGGGTCTCTGGAAACACCATATATTTT.